This TCR beta chain was identified during a study of blood T cell repertoires in COVID-19. Study information: Sample material is recorded as cDNA or gDNA derived from T cells, B-cell-depleted T cells, or PBMCs.

After removal of 4 bases from V and 3 bases from J, the junction contained 10 bases not matched to a gene. This CDR3 is built from 17 residues. The germline V gene has CDR1 LGHNA and CDR2 YNFKEQ. Per the authors' pipeline: The authors estimated nucleated cell counts from reference gene primer amplification. TCRdb's table, derived via immunoSEQ multiplex PCR, lists solely in-frame clones and lacks some. That table is the source of V, J and clone size, and D and trimming were worked out from the DNA. Of approximately 170,000 clones listed, 90% are singletons. The table lists this clone with a few counts.

The origin of this receptor is a man aged 60 to 69 with active or convalescent COVID-19. Sequencing was carried out using peripheral blood. The chain links TRBV4-2 to TRBJ2-1; 9 bases map to TRBD2. The CDR3 DNA reads as TGTGCCAGCAGCCTGGGTGGCGGGAGGGGATTCTACAATGAGCAGTTCTTC. It translates to CASSLGGGRGFYNEQFF.